This entry features one TCR beta chain sequence. Its antigen remains unidentified. No base qualities exist here, and no much larger clone lies one base off it. The data were obtained in a study of shared clonotypes between healthy human individuals (dated by TCRdb to 2019 to 2021). Regarding the study in general: The cohort included a few men and a couple of women between 18 and 49 years of age. Between about 0.8 and 9 billion PBMCs per donor were obtained by leukapheresis. Blood TCR repertoires of a handful of healthy adults were deeply sequenced to estimate repertoire size and the extent of clonotype sharing between individuals. To increase sequencing depth and limit assay-specific biases, TCR repertoire library preparation and sequencing were carried out by different laboratories using diverse techniques. For each donor, CD4 naive and CD4 memory were each given three plates, CD8 naive was given two plates, and CD8 memory was given one plate.

TCR CDR3 regions were amplified from genomic DNA by multiplex PCR using the deep immunoSEQ assay. Extracted genomic DNA from each cell subset was spread evenly across all wells of several immunoSEQ 96-well plates, with each plate serving as a replicate. For sorted subsets, about 0.2 ug genomic DNA, equal to 25,000 to 35,000 T cell genomes, was loaded into each replicate PCR. Purified libraries were measured with a Qubit 3.0 fluorometer, size-checked on a Bioanalyzer 2100, and measured again with the KAPA Library Quantification kit. A separate single-read 150-cycle Illumina NextSeq 550 flow cell was used to sequence each immunoSEQ 96-well plate. The published analysis was carried out like this. Because only junctional sequences without quality scores were contained in the immunoSEQ output, filtering matching that applied to full-length reads could not be performed. To assign V/J genes and CDR3, sequences were annotated against IMGT germline references using PyIR, a Python wrapper for IgBLAST v1.9. Any read was removed if the V/J assignment was weak (E-value above 1e-6), the CDR3 was missing, or the read contained stop codons, out-of-frame junctions, or ambiguous translated residues. V3J clonotypes were defined as sequences sharing an identical inferred V gene, J gene, and CDR3 amino acid sequence. Percentage overlap between repertoires was computed as shared unique clonotypes divided by the size of the smaller repertoire. RTK rarefaction, the Chao1 estimator, and Recon v2.1 estimates of unobserved clonotypes were used to assess repertoire richness. Generation probabilities were computed with OLGA for all TCRbeta clonotypes obtained by the gDNA method from a few donors. TCRdb obtained this table from immuneACCESS and retained in-frame rearrangements with V and J assigned. These tables miss some clones; where compared with another copy, unresolved V genes account for less than half of the shortfall, and the remainder is unexplained. That table is the source of V, J and clone size, and D and trimming were worked out from the DNA. Here the sample has fewer than 1.4 million clones; 78% occur a single time. The ten largest clonotypes hold around 0.6% of the sample.

Healthy HIV-negative adults with no recently reported acute infections or vaccinations were included as donors. Every donor was a Caucasian adult residing in Nashville, Tennessee, USA. CD4+ T cells were enriched by magnetic negative selection, after which naive cells were positively selected on CD45RA and the negative fraction was taken as the memory subset. After blood collection by leukapheresis, PBMCs were isolated using Ficoll-Histopaque density gradient centrifugation and then cryopreserved in the vapor phase of liquid nitrogen. Purity and quantity of every magnetically sorted T cell population were checked by analytical flow cytometry. From each sorted fraction, genomic DNA was isolated and quantified by UV absorbance on a Nanodrop 2000c. General conclusions and limits of the study: Sampling was limited to blood, and TCR repertoires in tissue likely differ from TCR repertoires in blood. Because the study included a small number of donors, the genetic and exposure-history diversity represented was limited. Even with the large sequencing depth, rarefaction of the sorted-subset datasets indicated that sequencing was incomplete. Larger estimated clonotype richness was generally found for naive subsets than for memory subsets. When a handful of donors were compared, the shared fraction of clonotypes was around 5% for naive CD4, 3.5% to 4% for naive CD8, more than 2% for memory CD4, and 0.4% for memory CD8. Based on pairwise subsampling, the degree of clonotype sharing among donors was expected to be affected by sequencing depth. Clonotypes shared by all four sorted-subset donors showed higher generation probabilities than non-shared clonotypes.

Inclusive of the bounding cysteine and phenylalanine, the CDR3 is 15 residues long. This entry keeps only the CDR3 DNA: 45 bases, framed from base 1. V loses 8 bases of germline sequence and J loses 0 bases, and the interval between the two ends is 17 bases. Taken from the germline V gene (reference sequence), the CDR1 and CDR2 loops are GTSNPN and SVGIG. This receptor chain uses TRBV30 and TRBJ1-3; D gene: possibly TRBD1, on 5 matching bases. The sequencing sample was made of memory CD4+ T cells from PBMCs. In the paper's terms, the cell subset or site label means: CD45RA-negative fraction. The clonotype comes from a man between 18 and 35 years old in good health. Some clones in this sample may be carry-over from other donors' samples. For the CDR3, the sequence is CAAALTAGSGNTIYF. The DNA sequence is as follows: TGTGCCGCAGCCCTGACAGCCGGCTCTGGAAACACCATATATTTT.